A single TCR beta chain is shown here with its context. These data belong to a study of blood T cell repertoires in COVID-19. Assay used: immunoSEQ multiplex PCR; TCRdb lists only in-frame clones, some missing. The sample consists of approximately 250,000 clones, less than 90% of them appearing once. The clonotype was recovered from a woman aged 65 to 85 with COVID-19, enrolled during active disease. The sequenced sample consisted of peripheral blood.

The chain's CDR3 is CSGRRTGSSYNEQFF. The CDR3 DNA follows: TGCAGCGGTCGACGGACGGGGAGCTCCTACAATGAGCAGTTCTTC. The genes are TRBV29-1 and TRBJ2-1, with TRBD2 as a possible D gene (5 bases). The germline V gene encodes CDR1 SQVTM and CDR2 ANQGSEA. Trimming removed 7 bases at V and 0 bases at J, with 16 bases between. This CDR3 region has 15 residues.